Each of the 10 T cell receptor beta chains below was sequenced from the same sample in a study of T cells after yellow fever vaccination. TCRdb re-analysed the 5' RACE reads in MiXCR, keeping a single row per CDR3 protein. The sample includes 500,000 to 650,000 distinct CDR3 sequences, around 17% of them seen just once. The sequencing used PBMCs, collected 5 days after the first yellow fever vaccination. The receptor set was obtained from a young man who received the YFV17D yellow fever vaccine.

The V gene is TRBV9, the J gene TRBJ2-3, with 7 nucleotides matching TRBD2. The V gene end was trimmed by 2 bases and the J gene end by 2 bases; junction bases not matched to a gene: 8. The CDR3 totals 16 residues. From germline, CDR1 is SGDLS and CDR2 YYNGEE. CDR3 loop: CASSVERDRSTDTQYF. In DNA form, the CDR3 reads TGTGCCAGCAGCGTGGAGCGGGATAGGTCCACAGATACGCAGTATTTT.

The chain has TRBV7-9 and TRBJ1-2, with D uncertain. The CDR3 is made up of 14 amino acids. Trimming cost V 2 bases and J 7 bases, with 14 bases left between them. The germline gives CDR1 SEHNR, CDR2 FQNEAQ (reference sequence). The CDR3 loop is CASSLSGEGPGYTF. The CDR3 bases are TGTGCCAGCAGCTTATCCGGCGAAGGGCCTGGCTACACCTTC. Complete variable domain (other parts from reference TRBV7-9 and TRBJ1-2): DTGVSQNPRHKITKRGQNVTFRCDPISEHNRLYWYRQTLGQGPEFLTYFQNEAQLEKSRLLSDRFSAERPKGSFSTLEIQRTEQGDSAMYLCASSLSGEGPGYTFGSGTRLTVV.

The rearrangement links TRBV5-1 to TRBJ1-1; TRBD1 matches 8 bases. This CDR3 is built from 14 residues. The germline V gene has CDR1 SGHRS and CDR2 YFSETQ. V dropped 4 bases and J dropped 6; count of bases not matched to a gene: 8. The CDR3 region has the DNA TGCGCCAGCAGCCGTGACAGGGGTAAAGCTGAAGCTTTCTTT. Protein: CASSRDRGKAEAFF.

The CDR3 sequence: CASSVSPEAFF. For the CDR3, the DNA is TGTGCCAGCAGTGTGTCGCCTGAAGCTTTCTTT. The chain combines TRBV2 with TRBJ1-1; no clear D. V was clipped by 4 bases and J by 6 bases, with 6 bases between them. The germline gives CDR1 SNHLY, CDR2 FYNNEI. The CDR3 is 11 amino acids. The complete variable domain, with remaining parts taken from reference TRBV2 and TRBJ1-1, reads EPEVTQTPSHQVTQMGQEVILRCVPISNHLYFYWYRQILGQKVEFLVSFYNNEISEKSEIFDDQFSVERPDGSNFTLKIRSTKLEDSAMYFCASSVSPEAFFGQGTRLTVV.

V gene TRBV11-1 combines with J gene TRBJ2-7, with no clear D. The CDR3 has 13 amino acids. V was pared by 5 bases and J by 3 bases, with 11 bases between. Germline V gives CDR1 SGHAT, CDR2 FQDESV (reference sequence). This CDR3 reads CASSLSQSYEQYV. CDR3 DNA sequence: TGTGCCAGCAGCCTTAGCCAGAGCTACGAGCAGTACGTC.

This clonotype was counted ten times or more. The J gene is TRBJ2-6, the V gene TRBV12-5; possible D gene TRBD1, 5 bases. Trimming shortened V by 4 bases and J by 4 bases, and 17 bases separated the two germline ends. Germline loops: CDR1 LGHNT, CDR2 FRNRAP. CDR3 length equals 17 residues. The CDR3 bases are TGTGCTAGTGGTTCCACCCCAGGGTTTTCAGGGGCCAACGTCCTGACTTTC. This codes for CASGSTPGFSGANVLTF.

In its sample, this clonotype was seen a few times. V is TRBV6-2 or TRBV6-3 and J is TRBJ2-1, with D possibly being TRBD1 or TRBD2 (6 bases each). In germline, CDR1 is MNHEY, CDR2 SVGEGT. The V end lost 7 bases, the J end lost 1 base, and 14 bases lay between the germline ends. The CDR3 totals 15 residues. Here the CDR3 reads CASNRAGRSYNEQFF. As DNA, the CDR3 is TGTGCCAGCAACAGGGCCGGGAGATCCTACAATGAGCAGTTCTTC.

The sample holds a few counts of this clonotype. The chain has TRBV20-1 and TRBJ2-5; 7 bases are a match to TRBD1. The length of the CDR3 is 13 residues. Germline loops: CDR1 DFQATT, CDR2 SNEGSKA (reference sequence). J lost 10 bases, V lost 8 bases, and 16 bases had no gene match. This CDR3 is CSINRGRPGVQYF. The CDR3 nucleotides read TGCAGTATTAACAGGGGCCGACCAGGGGTCCAGTACTTC.

The chain employs TRBV12-5 and TRBJ2-5; no clear D gene. The CDR3 sequence is 12 residues long. Germline CDR1 is LGHNT and CDR2 is FRNRAP. Trimming removed 7 bases from V and 5 bases from J, with 11 bases in between. The CDR3, as DNA: TGTGCTAGTGCCGGGTACCGGGAGACCCAGTACTTC. This sequence encodes CASAGYRETQYF.

This clonotype was picked up a small number of times. The V call is TRBV6-6, the J call TRBJ2-3; tentative D call: TRBD2 (5 bases). Between the trimmed V and J ends, which lost 6 bases and 4 bases, there was a span of 11 bases. The CDR3 runs to 13 residues. CDR1 is MNHNY, CDR2 SVGAGI, per germline (reference sequence). CDR3 region: CASSRLSADTQYF. The CDR3 DNA sequence: TGTGCCAGCAGCAGACTAAGTGCAGATACGCAGTATTTT.